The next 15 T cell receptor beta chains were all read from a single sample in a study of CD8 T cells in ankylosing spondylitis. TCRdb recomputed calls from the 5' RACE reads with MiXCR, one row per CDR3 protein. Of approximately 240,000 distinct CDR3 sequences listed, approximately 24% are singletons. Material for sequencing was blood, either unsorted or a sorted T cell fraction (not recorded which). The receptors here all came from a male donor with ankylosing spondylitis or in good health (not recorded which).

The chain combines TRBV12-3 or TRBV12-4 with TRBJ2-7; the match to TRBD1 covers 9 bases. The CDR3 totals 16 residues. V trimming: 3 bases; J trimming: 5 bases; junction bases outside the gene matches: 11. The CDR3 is CASSLATGTGTDEQYF. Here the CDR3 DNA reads TGTGCCAGCAGTTTGGCAACCGGGACAGGGACGGACGAGCAGTACTTC.

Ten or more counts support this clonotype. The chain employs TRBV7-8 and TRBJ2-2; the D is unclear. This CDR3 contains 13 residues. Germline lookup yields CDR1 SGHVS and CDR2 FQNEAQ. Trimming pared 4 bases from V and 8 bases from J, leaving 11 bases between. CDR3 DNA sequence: TGTGCCAGCAGCTCGGACCGTGGGGGGGAGCTGTTTTTT. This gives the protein CASSSDRGGELFF.

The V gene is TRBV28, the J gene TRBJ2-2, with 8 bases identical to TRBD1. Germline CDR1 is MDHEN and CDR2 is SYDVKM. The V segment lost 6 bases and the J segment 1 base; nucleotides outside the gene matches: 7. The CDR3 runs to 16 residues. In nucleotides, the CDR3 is TGTGCCAGCAGCGACCCCGGGACAGGGAACACCGGGGAGCTGTTTTTT. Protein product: CASSDPGTGNTGELFF. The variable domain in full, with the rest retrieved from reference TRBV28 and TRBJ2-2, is DVKVTQSSRYLVKRTGEKVFLECVQDMDHENMFWYRQDPGLGLRLIYFSYDVKMKEKGDIPEGYSVSREKKERFSLILESASTNQTSMYLCASSDPGTGNTGELFFGEGSRLTVL.

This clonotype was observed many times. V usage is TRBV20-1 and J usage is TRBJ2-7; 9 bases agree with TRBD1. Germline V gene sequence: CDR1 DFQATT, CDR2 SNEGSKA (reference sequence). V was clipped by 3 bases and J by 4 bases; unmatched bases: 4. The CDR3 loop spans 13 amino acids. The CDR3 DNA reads TGCAGTGCTAGGGTGGACAGGGGTTACGAGCAGTACTTC. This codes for CSARVDRGYEQYF.

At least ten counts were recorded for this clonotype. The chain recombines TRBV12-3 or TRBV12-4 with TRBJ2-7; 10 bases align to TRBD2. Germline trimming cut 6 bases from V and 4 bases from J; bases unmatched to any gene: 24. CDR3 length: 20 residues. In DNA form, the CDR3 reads TGTGCCAGCAGCCCCCAGTTGGGGCTAGCGGGGGCCGGGGTGTTTTACGAGCAGTACTTC. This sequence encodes CASSPQLGLAGAGVFYEQYF.

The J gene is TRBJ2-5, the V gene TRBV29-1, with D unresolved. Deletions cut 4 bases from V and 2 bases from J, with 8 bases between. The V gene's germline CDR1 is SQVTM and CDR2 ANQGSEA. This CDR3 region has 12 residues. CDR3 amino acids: CSVARLQETQYF. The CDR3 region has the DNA TGCAGCGTTGCCCGACTTCAAGAGACCCAGTACTTC.

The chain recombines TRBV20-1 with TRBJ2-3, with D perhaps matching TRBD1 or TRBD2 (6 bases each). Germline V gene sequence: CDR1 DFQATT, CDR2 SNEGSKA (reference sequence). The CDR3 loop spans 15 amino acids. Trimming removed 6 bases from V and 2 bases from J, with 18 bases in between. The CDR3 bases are TGCAGTGCGCCCCGGAGGGGGAGTGACACAGATACGCAGTATTTT. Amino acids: CSAPRRGSDTDTQYF.

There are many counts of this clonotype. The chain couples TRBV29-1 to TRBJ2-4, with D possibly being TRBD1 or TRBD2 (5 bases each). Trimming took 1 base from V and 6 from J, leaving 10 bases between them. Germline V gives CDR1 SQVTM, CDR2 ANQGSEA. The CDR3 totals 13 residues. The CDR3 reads CSVEGGSANIQYF. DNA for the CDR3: TGCAGCGTTGAAGGGGGGTCCGCAAACATTCAGTACTTC.

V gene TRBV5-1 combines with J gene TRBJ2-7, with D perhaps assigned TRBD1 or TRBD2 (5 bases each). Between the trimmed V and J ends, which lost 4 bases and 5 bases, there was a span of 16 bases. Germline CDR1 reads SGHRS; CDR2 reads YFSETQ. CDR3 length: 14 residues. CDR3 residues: CASSLLGTADEQYF. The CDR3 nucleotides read TGCGCCAGCAGCCTTCTCGGGACGGCCGACGAGCAGTACTTC.

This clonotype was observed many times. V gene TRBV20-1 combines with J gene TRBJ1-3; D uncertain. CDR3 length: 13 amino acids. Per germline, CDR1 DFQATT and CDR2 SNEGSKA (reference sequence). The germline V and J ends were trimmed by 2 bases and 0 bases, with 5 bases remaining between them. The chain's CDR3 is CSARYGSGNTIYF. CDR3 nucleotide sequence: TGCAGTGCTAGATATGGCTCTGGAAACACCATATATTTT.

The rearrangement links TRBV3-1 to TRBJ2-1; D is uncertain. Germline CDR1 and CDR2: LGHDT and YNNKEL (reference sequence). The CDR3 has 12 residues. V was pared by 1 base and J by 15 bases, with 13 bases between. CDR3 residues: CASSQGSLFTFF. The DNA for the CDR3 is TGTGCCAGCAGCCAAGGTAGCCTTTTCACGTTCTTC.

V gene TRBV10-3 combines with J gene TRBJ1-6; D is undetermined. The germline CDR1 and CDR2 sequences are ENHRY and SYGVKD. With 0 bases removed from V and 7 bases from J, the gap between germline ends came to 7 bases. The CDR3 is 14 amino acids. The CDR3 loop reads CAISESPQNSPLHF. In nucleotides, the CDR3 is TGTGCCATCAGTGAGTCCCCTCAGAATTCACCCCTCCACTTT.

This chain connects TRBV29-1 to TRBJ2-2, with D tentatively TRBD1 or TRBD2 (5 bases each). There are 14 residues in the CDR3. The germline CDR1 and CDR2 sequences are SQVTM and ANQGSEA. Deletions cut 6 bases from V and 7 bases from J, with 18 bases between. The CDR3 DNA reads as TGCAGCGTCAGAACCGGTGGGGGTGGCGGGGAGCTGTTTTTT. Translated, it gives CSVRTGGGGGELFF.

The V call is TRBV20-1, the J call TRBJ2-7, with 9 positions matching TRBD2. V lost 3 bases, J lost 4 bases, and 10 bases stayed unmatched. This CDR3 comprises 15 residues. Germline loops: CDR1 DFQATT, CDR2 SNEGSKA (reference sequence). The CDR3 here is CSAREFAGGPYEQYF. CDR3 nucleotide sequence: TGCAGTGCTAGGGAATTCGCGGGGGGGCCATACGAGCAGTACTTC.

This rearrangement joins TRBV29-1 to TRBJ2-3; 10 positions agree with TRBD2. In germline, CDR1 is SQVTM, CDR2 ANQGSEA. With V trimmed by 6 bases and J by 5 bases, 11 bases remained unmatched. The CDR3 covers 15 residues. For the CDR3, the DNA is TGCAGCGTCGCCTCTAGCGGGGGTACCCGAGATACGCAGTATTTT. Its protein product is CSVASSGGTRDTQYF.